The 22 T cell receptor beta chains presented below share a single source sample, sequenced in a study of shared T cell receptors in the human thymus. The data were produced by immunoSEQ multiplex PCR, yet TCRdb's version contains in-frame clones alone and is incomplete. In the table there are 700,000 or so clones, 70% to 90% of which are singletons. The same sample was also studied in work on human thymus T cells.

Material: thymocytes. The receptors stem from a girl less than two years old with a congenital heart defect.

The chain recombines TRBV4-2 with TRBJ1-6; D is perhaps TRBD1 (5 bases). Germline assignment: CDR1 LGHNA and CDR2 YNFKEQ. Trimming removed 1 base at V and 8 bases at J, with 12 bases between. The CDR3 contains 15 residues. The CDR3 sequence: CASSQVGRVDSPLHF. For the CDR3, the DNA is TGTGCCAGCAGCCAAGTCGGCAGGGTCGATTCACCCCTCCACTTT.

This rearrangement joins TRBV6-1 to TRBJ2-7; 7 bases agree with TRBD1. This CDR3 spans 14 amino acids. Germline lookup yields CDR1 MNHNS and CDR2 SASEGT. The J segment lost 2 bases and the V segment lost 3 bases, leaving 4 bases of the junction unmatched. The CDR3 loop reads CASSETGTTYEQYF. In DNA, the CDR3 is TGTGCCAGCAGTGAGACAGGGACCACCTACGAGCAGTACTTC.

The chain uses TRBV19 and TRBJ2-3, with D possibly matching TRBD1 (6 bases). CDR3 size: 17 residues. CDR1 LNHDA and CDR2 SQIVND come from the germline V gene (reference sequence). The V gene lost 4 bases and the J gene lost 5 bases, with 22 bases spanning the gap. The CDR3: CASSTKTGRGLVDTQYF. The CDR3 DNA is TGTGCCAGTAGTACAAAAACAGGGAGAGGGTTGGTAGATACGCAGTATTTT.

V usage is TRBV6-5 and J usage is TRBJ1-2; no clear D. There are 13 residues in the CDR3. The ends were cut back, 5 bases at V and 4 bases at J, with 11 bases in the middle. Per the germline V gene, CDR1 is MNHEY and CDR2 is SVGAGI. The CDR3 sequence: CASSPVAGYGYTF. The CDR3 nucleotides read TGTGCCAGCAGTCCCGTTGCCGGCTATGGCTACACCTTC.

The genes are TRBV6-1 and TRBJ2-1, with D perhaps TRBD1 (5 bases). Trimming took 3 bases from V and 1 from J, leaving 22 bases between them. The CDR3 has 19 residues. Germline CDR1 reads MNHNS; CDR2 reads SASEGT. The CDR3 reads CASSDLGPLQGDSYNEQFF. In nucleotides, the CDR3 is TGTGCCAGCAGTGACCTAGGACCCCTGCAGGGCGATTCCTACAATGAGCAGTTCTTC.

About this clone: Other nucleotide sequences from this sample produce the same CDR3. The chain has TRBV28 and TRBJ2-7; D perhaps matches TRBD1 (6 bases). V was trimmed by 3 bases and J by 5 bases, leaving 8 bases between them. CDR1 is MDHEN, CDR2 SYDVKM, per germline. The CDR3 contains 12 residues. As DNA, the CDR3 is TGTGCCAGCAGTTTCAGGGGAAACGAGCAGTACTTC. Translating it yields CASSFRGNEQYF.

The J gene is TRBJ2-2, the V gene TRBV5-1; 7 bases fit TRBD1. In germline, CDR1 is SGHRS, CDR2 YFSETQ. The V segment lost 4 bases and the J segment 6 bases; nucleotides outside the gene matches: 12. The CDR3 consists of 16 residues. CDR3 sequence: CASSPRQGRMAGELFF. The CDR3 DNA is TGCGCCAGCAGCCCACGACAGGGTAGGATGGCCGGGGAGCTGTTTTTT.

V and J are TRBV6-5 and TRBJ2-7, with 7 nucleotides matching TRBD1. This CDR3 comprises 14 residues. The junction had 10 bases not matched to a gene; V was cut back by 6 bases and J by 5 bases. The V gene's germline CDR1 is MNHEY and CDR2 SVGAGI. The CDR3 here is CASSSGTVSNEQYF. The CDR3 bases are TGTGCCAGCAGCTCCGGGACAGTGAGTAACGAGCAGTACTTC.

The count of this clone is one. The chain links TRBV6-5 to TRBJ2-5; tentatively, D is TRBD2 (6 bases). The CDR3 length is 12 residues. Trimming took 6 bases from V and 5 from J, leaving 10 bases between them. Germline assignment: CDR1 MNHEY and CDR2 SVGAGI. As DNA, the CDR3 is TGTGCCAGCAGGCGGGGCGGGGAGACCCAGTACTTC. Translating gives CASRRGGETQYF.

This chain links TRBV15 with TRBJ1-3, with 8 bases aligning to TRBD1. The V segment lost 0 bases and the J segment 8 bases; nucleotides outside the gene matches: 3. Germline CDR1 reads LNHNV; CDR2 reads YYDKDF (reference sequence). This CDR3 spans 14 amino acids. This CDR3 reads CATSREDRVHTIYF. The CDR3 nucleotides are TGTGCCACCAGCAGAGAGGACAGGGTACACACCATATATTTT.

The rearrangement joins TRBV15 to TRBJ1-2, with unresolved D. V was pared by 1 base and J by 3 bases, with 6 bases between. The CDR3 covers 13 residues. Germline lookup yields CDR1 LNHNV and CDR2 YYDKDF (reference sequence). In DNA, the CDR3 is TGTGCCACCAGCAGAGTGGCAGACTATGGCTACACCTTC. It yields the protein CATSRVADYGYTF.

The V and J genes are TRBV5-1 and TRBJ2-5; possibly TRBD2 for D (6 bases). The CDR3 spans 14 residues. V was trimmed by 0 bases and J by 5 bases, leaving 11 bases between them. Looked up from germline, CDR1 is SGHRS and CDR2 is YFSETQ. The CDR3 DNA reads TGCGCCAGCAGCTTGGGGGGGGATATGGAGACCCAGTACTTC. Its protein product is CASSLGGDMETQYF.

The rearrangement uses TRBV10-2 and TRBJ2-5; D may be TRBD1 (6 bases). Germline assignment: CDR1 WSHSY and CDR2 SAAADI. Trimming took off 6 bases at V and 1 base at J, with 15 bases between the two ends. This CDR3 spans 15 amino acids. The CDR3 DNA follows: TGCGCCAGCAGGGGTAGGGGGAAAAGCCAAGAGACCCAGTACTTC. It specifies CASRGRGKSQETQYF.

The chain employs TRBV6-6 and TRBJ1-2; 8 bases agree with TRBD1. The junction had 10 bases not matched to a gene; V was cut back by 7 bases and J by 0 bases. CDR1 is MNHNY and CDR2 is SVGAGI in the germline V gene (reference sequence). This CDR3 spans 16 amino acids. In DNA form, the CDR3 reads TGTGCCAGCAAAGTATCCCGGGACAGGTCTAACTATGGCTACACCTTC. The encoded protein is CASKVSRDRSNYGYTF.

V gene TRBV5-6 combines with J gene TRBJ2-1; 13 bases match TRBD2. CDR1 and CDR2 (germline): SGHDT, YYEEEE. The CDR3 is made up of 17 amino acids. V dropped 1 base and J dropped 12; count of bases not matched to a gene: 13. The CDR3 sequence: CASSLLDLRLAGGRQFF. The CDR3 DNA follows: TGTGCCAGCAGCTTGTTAGATTTGAGACTAGCGGGGGGCAGGCAGTTCTTC.

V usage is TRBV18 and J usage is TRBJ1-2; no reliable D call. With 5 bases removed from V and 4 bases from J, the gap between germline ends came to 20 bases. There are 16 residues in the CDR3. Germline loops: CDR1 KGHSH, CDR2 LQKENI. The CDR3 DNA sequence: TGTGCCAGCTCAGGATTGGGGAGGGTTCTAGGCTATGGCTACACCTTC. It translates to CASSGLGRVLGYGYTF.

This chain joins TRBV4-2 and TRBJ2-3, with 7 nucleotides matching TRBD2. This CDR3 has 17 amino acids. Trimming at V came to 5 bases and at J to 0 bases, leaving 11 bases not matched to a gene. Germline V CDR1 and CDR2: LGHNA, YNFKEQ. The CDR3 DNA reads TGTGCCAGCAGCTACCCTCGCGGTAGCGGGAGCACAGATACGCAGTATTTT. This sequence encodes CASSYPRGSGSTDTQYF.

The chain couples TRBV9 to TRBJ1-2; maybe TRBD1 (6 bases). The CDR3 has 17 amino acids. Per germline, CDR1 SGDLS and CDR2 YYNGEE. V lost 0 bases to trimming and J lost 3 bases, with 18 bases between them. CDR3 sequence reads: CASSVATGWEGYYGYTF. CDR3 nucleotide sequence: TGTGCCAGCAGCGTAGCTACAGGGTGGGAAGGGTACTATGGCTACACCTTC.

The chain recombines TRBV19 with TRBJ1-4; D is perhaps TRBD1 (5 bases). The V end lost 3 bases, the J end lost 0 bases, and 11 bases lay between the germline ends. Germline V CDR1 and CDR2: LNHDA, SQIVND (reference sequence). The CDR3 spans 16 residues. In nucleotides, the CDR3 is TGTGCCAGTAGTATGAGGAGGGGAGCAACTAATGAAAAACTGTTTTTT. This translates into CASSMRRGATNEKLFF.

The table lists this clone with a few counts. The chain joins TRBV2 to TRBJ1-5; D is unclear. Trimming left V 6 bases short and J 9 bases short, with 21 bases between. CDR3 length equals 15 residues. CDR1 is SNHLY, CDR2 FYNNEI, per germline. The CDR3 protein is CASSPNPDSMGPQHF. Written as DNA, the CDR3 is TGTGCCAGCAGCCCTAACCCGGACTCTATGGGGCCCCAGCATTTT.

The CDR3, as DNA: TGTGCCACCACCCAGCGGGGCGTCTCGAGGGAGCAGTACTTC. Encoded protein: CATTQRGVSREQYF. This chain connects TRBV9 to TRBJ2-7; 7 bases match TRBD2. This CDR3 is built from 14 residues. The junction had 16 bases not matched to a gene; V was cut back by 9 bases and J by 7 bases. The germline CDR1 and CDR2 sequences are SGDLS and YYNGEE.

The CDR3 loop reads CAISVTRAKDEQFF. The CDR3 DNA sequence: TGTGCCATCAGTGTCACTAGGGCGAAGGATGAGCAGTTCTTC. This rearrangement joins TRBV10-3 to TRBJ2-1; tentative D call: TRBD2 (5 bases). The CDR3 length is 14 residues. V lost 4 bases and J 8 bases, leaving 15 bases between the germline ends. Germline V gene lookup returns CDR1 ENHRY and CDR2 SYGVKD.